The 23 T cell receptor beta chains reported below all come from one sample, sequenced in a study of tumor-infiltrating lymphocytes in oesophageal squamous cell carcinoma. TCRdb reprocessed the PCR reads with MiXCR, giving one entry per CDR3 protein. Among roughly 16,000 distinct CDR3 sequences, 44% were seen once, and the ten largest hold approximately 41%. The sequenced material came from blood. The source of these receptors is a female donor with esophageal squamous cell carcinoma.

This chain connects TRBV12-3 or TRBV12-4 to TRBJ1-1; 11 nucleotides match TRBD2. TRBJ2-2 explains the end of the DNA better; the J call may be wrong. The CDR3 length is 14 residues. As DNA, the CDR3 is TGTGCCAGCAAACTAGCGGGAGTATCCGGGGAGCTGTTTTTT. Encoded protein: CASKLAGVSGELFF.

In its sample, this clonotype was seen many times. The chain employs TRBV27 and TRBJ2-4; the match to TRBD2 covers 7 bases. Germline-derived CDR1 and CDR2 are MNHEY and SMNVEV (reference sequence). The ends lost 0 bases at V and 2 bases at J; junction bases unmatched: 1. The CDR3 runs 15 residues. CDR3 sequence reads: CASSLSSGTKNIQYF. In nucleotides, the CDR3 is TGTGCCAGCAGTTTATCGAGCGGGACCAAAAACATTCAGTACTTC.

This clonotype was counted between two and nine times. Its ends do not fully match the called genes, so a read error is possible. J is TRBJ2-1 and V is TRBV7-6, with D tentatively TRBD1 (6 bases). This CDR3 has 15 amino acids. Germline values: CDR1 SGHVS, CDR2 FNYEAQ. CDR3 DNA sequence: TGTGCTAGCAGCTTATTTTTTGCAGGGGAAAATGAGCAGTTCTTC. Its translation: CASSLFFAGENEQFF.

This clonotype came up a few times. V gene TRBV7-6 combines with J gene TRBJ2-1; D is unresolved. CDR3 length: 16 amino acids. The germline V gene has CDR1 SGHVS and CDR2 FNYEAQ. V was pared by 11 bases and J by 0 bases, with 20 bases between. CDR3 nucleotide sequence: TGTGCCGGAGAGACTGTAGGGCGAAGCTCCTACAATGAGCAGTTCTTC. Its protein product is CAGETVGRSSYNEQFF.

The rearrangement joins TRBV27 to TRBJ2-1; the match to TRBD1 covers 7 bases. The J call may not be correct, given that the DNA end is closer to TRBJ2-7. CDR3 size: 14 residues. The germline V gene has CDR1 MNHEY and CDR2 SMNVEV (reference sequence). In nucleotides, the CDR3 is TGTGCCACCTCCTCCGGGACAGTCACCTACGAGCAGTACTTC. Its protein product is CATSSGTVTYEQYF.

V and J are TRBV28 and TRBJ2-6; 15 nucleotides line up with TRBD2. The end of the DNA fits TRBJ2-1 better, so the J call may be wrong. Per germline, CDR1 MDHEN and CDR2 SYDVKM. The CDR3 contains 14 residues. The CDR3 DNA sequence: TGTGCCAGCAGGGGACTAGCGGGAGGTGGTGAGCAGTTCTTC. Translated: CASRGLAGGGEQFF.

The CDR3 is CASKRTGNTEAFF. Written as DNA, the CDR3 is TGTGCCAGCAAAAGGACGGGGAACACTGAAGCTTTCTTT. The gene calls are TRBV7-6 and TRBJ1-1, with no clear D. Between the trimmed V and J ends, which lost 7 bases and 1 base, there was a span of 10 bases. The CDR3 totals 13 residues. CDR1 and CDR2 (germline): SGHVS, FNYEAQ.

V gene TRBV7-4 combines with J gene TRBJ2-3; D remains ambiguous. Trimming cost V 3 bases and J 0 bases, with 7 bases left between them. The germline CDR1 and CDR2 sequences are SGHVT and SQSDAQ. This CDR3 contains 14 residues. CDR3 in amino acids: CASSFTQSTDTQYF. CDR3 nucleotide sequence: TGTGCCAGCAGCTTCACCCAAAGCACAGATACGCAGTATTTT.

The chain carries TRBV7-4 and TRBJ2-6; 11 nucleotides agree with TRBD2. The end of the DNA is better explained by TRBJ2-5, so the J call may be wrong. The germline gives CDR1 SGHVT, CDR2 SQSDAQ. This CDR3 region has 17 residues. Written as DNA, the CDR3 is TGTGCCAGCAGCTTATCCATAGCGGGAGGGCATGGGGAGACCCAGTACTTC. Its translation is CASSLSIAGGHGETQYF.

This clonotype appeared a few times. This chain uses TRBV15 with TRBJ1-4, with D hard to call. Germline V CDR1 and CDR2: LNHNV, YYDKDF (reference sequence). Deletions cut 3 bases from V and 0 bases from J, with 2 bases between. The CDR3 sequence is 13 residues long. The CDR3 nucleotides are TGTGCCACCAGCAGGGCAACTAATGAAAAACTGTTTTTT. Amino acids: CATSRATNEKLFF.

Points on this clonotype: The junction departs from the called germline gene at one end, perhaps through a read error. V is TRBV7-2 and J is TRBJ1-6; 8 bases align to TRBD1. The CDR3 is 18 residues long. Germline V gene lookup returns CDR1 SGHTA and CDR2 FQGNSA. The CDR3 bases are TGTGCCAGCAGCTTAGCACACCCTCGGGACAGGAGAAACAATGAGCAGTACTTT. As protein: CASSLAHPRDRRNNEQYF. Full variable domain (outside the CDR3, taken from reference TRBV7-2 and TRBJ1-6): GAGVSQSPSNKVTEKGKDVELRCDPISGHTALYWYRQSLGQGLEFLIYFQGNSAPDKSGLPSDRFSAERTGGSVSTLTIQRTQQEDSAVYLCASSLAHPRDRRNNEQYFGNGTRLTVT.

The DNA for the CDR3 is TGTGCCAGCAGCTCAGCATGGGGTGGGGAGCTGTTTTTT. Its translation: CASSSAWGGELFF. The V call is TRBV7-3, the J call TRBJ2-2; no definite D call. CDR1 SGHTA and CDR2 FQGTGA come from the germline V gene. The CDR3 consists of 13 residues. V was trimmed by 4 bases and J by 8 bases, leaving 11 bases between them. The whole variable domain, filled in from reference TRBV7-3 and TRBJ2-2, reads GAGVSQTPSNKVTEKGKYVELRCDPISGHTALYWYRQSLGQGPEFLIYFQGTGAADDSGLPNDRFFAVRPEGSVSTLKIQRTERGDSAVYLCASSSAWGGELFFGEGSRLTVL.

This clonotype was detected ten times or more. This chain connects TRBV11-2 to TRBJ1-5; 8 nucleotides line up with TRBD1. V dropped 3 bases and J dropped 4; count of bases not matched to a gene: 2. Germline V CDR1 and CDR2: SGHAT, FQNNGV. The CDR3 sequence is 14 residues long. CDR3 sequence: CASSLGQANQPQHF. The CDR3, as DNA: TGTGCCAGCAGCTTGGGACAGGCTAATCAGCCCCAGCATTTT.

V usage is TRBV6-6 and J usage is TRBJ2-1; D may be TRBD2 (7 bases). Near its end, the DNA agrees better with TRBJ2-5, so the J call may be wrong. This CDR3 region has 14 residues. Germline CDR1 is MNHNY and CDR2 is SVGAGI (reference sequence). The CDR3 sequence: CASRFGGRSETQYF. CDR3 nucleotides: TGTGCCAGCCGATTCGGGGGGCGAAGTGAGACCCAGTACTTC.

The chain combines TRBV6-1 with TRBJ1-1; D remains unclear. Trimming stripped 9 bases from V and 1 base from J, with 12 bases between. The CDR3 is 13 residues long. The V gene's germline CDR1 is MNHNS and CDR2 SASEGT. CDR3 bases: TGTGCCAGTTCCCTCCAGGAGAACACTGAAGCTTTCTTT. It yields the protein CASSLQENTEAFF.

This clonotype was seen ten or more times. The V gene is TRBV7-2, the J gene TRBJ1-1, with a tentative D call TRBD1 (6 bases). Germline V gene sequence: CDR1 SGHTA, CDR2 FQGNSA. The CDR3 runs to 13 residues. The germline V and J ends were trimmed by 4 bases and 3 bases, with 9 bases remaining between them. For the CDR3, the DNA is TGTGCCAGCAGCTGGCAGGGGTACACTGAAGCTTTCTTT. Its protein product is CASSWQGYTEAFF.

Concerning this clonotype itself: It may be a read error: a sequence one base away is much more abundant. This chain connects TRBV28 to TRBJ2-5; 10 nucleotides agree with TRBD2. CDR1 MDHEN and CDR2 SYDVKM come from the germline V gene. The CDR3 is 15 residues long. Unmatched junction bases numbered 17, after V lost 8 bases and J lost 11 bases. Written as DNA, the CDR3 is TGTGCCAGCGGACCAGCGGGAGGGCCGTACAATGAGCAGTACTTC. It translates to CASGPAGGPYNEQYF.

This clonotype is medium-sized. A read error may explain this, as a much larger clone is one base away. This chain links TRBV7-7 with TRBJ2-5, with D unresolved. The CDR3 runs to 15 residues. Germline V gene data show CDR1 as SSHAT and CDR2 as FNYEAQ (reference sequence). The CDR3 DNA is TGTGCTAGCAGCTTAGAAGAGGCTACCAACAATGAGCAGTACTTC. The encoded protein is CASSLEEATNNEQYF.

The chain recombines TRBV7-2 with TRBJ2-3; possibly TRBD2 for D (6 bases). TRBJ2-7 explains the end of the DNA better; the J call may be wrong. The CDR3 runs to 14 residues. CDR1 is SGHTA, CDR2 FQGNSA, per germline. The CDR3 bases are TGTGCCAGCAGCTTAGCCACTAGCATAAATGAGCAGTACTTC. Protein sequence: CASSLATSINEQYF.

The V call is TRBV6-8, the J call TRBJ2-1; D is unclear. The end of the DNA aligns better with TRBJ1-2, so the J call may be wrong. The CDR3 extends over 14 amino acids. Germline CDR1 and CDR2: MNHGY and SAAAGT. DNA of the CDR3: TGTGCCAGCAGAGCGGTCACGAGCACCTATGGCTACACCTTC. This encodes CASRAVTSTYGYTF.

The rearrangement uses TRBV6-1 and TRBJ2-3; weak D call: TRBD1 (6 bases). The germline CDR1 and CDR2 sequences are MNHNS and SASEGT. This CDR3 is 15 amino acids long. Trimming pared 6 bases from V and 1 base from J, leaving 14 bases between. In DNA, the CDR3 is TGTGCCAGCAGGAAACTACAGGGCCGCACAGATACGCAGTATTTT. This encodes CASRKLQGRTDTQYF.

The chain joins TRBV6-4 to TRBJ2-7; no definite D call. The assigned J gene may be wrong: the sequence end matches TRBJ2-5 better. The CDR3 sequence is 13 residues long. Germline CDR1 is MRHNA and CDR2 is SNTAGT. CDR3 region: CASSEWAEETQYF. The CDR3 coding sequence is TGTGCCAGCAGTGAGTGGGCAGAAGAGACCCAGTACTTC.

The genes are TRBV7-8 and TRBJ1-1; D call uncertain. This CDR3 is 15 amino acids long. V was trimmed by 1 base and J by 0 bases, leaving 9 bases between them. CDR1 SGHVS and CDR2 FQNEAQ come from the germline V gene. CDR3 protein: CASSLVGIMNTEAFF. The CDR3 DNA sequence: TGTGCCAGCAGCTTAGTTGGGATAATGAACACTGAAGCTTTCTTT.